The 11 T cell receptor beta chains given below trace back to one sample, sequenced in a study of CD8 T cells in ankylosing spondylitis. Regarding the study as a whole: Characteristic, it appeared, of ankylosing spondylitis blood was a TCR beta motif of eight highly homologous variants.

These TCRs are of unknown antigen specificity. TCRdb reprocessed the 5' RACE reads with MiXCR, giving one entry per CDR3 protein. The sample holds some 220,000 distinct CDR3 sequences, about 7.3% seen once. Sequences were obtained from blood, either unsorted or a sorted T cell fraction (not recorded which). These receptors came from a male donor with ankylosing spondylitis.

In its sample, this clonotype was seen many times. V gene TRBV7-2 combines with J gene TRBJ1-6; a weak D match, TRBD1 (5 bases). Germline V gene data show CDR1 as SGHTA and CDR2 as FQGNSA. V gave up 1 base and J gave up 6 bases, with 10 bases separating them. The length of the CDR3 is 15 residues. The CDR3 loop reads CASSLGGGGNSPLHF. The CDR3 DNA is TGTGCCAGCAGCTTAGGGGGTGGGGGTAATTCACCCCTCCACTTT. Full variable domain (rest looked up from reference TRBV7-2 and TRBJ1-6): GAGVSQSPSNKVTEKGKDVELRCDPISGHTALYWYRQSLGQGLEFLIYFQGNSAPDKSGLPSDRFSAERTGGSVSTLTIQRTQQEDSAVYLCASSLGGGGNSPLHFGNGTRLTVT.

The table lists this clonotype with many counts. This chain links TRBV9 with TRBJ2-1, with 7 bases identical to TRBD2. This CDR3 comprises 14 residues. The trim removed 3 bases at V and 5 bases at J, leaving 5 bases unmatched. Germline loops: CDR1 SGDLS, CDR2 YYNGEE. This CDR3 reads CASSGTSGDNEQFF. CDR3 bases: TGTGCCAGCAGCGGGACGAGCGGGGACAATGAGCAGTTCTTC.

This clonotype has a handful of counts. The V gene is TRBV14, the J gene TRBJ1-3; D gene ambiguous. V was trimmed by 1 base and J by 4 bases, leaving 14 bases between them. The CDR3 is made up of 16 amino acids. CDR1 SGHDN and CDR2 FVKESK come from the germline V gene. The CDR3 here is CASSQGSKAPGNTIYF. CDR3 DNA sequence: TGTGCCAGCAGCCAAGGAAGTAAGGCCCCGGGAAACACCATATATTTT.

This chain links TRBV11-2 with TRBJ2-5; D is unclear. Trimming cost V 7 bases and J 4 bases, with 13 bases left between them. The CDR3 has 13 amino acids. Germline V gene lookup returns CDR1 SGHAT and CDR2 FQNNGV. In DNA, the CDR3 is TGTGCCAGCACCCCGAGACGGCGAGAGACCCAGTACTTC. It codes for CASTPRRRETQYF.

This clonotype has ten or more counts. J is TRBJ2-7 and V is TRBV4-1; 10 nucleotides agree with TRBD1. CDR3 length: 16 residues. V shed 0 bases, J shed 3 bases, and the junction held 5 bases outside the gene matches. Germline-derived CDR1 and CDR2 are MGHRA and YSYEKL. The CDR3 bases are TGCGCCAGCAGCCAAGATCTAGGGACAGGGGACTACGAGCAGTACTTC. Translating it yields CASSQDLGTGDYEQYF.

This clonotype was recorded at least ten times. The chain carries TRBV6-5 and TRBJ2-7; TRBD1 or TRBD2 may be the D gene (5 bases each). This CDR3 comprises 16 residues. In germline, CDR1 is MNHEY, CDR2 SVGAGI. V gave up 3 bases and J gave up 3 bases, with 18 bases separating them. CDR3 nucleotides: TGTGCCAGCAGTTATTCAGTAGGGACGGCATTCTACGAGCAGTACTTC. Translated, it gives CASSYSVGTAFYEQYF.

This clonotype has at least ten counts. This rearrangement joins TRBV27 to TRBJ2-1; D is tentatively TRBD1 or TRBD2 (5 bases each). CDR1 and CDR2 from the germline V gene are MNHEY and SMNVEV (reference sequence). The CDR3 extends over 15 amino acids. Trimming pared 7 bases from V and 6 bases from J, leaving 19 bases between. CDR3: CASTPRGVSGNEQFF. DNA of the CDR3: TGTGCCAGCACCCCGAGGGGAGTTTCAGGCAATGAGCAGTTCTTC.

The chain employs TRBV9 and TRBJ1-1; D not certain. This CDR3 is 15 amino acids long. With 0 bases removed from V and 0 bases from J, the gap between germline ends came to 9 bases. In germline, CDR1 is SGDLS, CDR2 YYNGEE. The CDR3 is CASSVDPGLNTEAFF. CDR3 nucleotide sequence: TGTGCCAGCAGCGTAGACCCGGGGTTGAACACTGAAGCTTTCTTT.

The CDR3 nucleotides read TGTGCCAGCAGCTCAACGACAGGGGCCGGGGACACTGAAGCTTTCTTT. Protein product: CASSSTTGAGDTEAFF. The chain couples TRBV7-9 to TRBJ1-1, with TRBD1 matching over 8 bases. The V gene's germline CDR1 is SEHNR and CDR2 FQNEAQ (reference sequence). Trimming at V came to 4 bases and at J to 3 bases, leaving 10 bases not matched to a gene. CDR3 length: 16 amino acids.

The rearrangement joins TRBV5-6 to TRBJ2-3, with TRBD2 matching over 8 bases. CDR3 length equals 16 residues. V lost 4 bases to trimming and J lost 4 bases; unmatched junction nucleotides: 11. The germline V gene encodes CDR1 SGHDT and CDR2 YYEEEE. This CDR3 is CASSLAGLGAADTQYF. As DNA, the CDR3 is TGTGCCAGCAGCCTGGCGGGACTAGGGGCCGCAGATACGCAGTATTTT.

This clonotype was seen repeatedly, ten times or more. The gene calls are TRBV28 and TRBJ2-1; no clear D gene. The V end was cut by 6 bases, the J end by 2 bases, with 14 bases between. This CDR3 region has 15 residues. The V gene's germline CDR1 is MDHEN and CDR2 SYDVKM. Here the CDR3 reads CASRPPPGTYNEQFF. CDR3 coding DNA: TGTGCCAGCAGGCCCCCCCCCGGTACCTACAATGAGCAGTTCTTC.